This TCR beta chain appears in the sequencing data of a study of T cells after yellow fever vaccination. TCRdb called the 5' RACE reads again in MiXCR, with one record for every CDR3 protein. The profile shows some 600,000 distinct CDR3 sequences, less than 20% of them singletons. The table lists this clonotype with a few counts. Germline lookup yields CDR1 DFQATT and CDR2 SNEGSKA (reference sequence). The CDR3 runs 17 residues. Trimming took off 0 bases at V and 7 bases at J, with 21 bases between the two ends. The chain employs TRBV20-1 and TRBJ2-2; D is unclear. The sequences come from PBMCs, collected 4 to 6 days after the first yellow fever vaccination. The origin of this receptor is a man aged 18 to 29 who received the YFV17D yellow fever vaccine. CDR3 DNA sequence: TGCAGTGCTAGAGATTATCCCCTGGATAGGTTGGGCGGGGAGCTGTTTTTT. Residues: CSARDYPLDRLGGELFF.